This T cell receptor (beta chain) appears in the sequencing data of a study of T cells expressing NK-cell markers. 5'RACE template switching built TCR beta cDNA with unique molecular identifiers. TCRdb reworked the 5' RACE reads into one entry per CDR3 protein, no DNA. Recorded for this sample: roughly 280,000 distinct CDR3 sequences. The CDR3 length is 12 residues. CDR1 MNHNS and CDR2 SASEGT come from the germline V gene. Sequenced sample: blood T cells: a sorted CD56 or NKG2C T cell subset, CD4+ or CD8+ T cells, or bulk PBMC T cells (not recorded which). The sequence was obtained from a man aged 18 to 29 in good health. The V and J genes are TRBV6-1 and TRBJ1-2. This CDR3 reads CASSEAPGGYTF.